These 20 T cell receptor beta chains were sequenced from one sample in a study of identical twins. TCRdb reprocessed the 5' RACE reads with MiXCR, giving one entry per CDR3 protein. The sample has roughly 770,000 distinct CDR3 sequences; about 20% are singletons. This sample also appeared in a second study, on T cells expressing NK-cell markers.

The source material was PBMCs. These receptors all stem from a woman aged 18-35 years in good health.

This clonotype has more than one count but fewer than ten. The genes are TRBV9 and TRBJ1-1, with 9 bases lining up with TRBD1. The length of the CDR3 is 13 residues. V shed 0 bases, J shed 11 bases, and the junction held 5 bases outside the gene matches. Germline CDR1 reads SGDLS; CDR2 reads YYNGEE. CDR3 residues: CASSVEGQGSAFF. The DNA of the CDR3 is TGTGCCAGCAGCGTAGAGGGACAGGGTTCGGCTTTCTTT. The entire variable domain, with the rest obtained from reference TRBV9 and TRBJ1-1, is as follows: DSGVTQTPKHLITATGQRVTLRCSPRSGDLSVYWYQQSLDQGLQFLIQYYNGEERAKGNILERFSAQQFPDLHSELNLSSLELGDSALYFCASSVEGQGSAFFGQGTRLTVV.

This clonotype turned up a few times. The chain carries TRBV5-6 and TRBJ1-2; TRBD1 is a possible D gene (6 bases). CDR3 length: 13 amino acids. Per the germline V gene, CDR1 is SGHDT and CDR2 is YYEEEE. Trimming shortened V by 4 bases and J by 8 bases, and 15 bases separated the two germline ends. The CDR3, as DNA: TGTGCCAGCAGCGGGGGGACAAAAGGAGGCTACACCTTC. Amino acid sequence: CASSGGTKGGYTF.

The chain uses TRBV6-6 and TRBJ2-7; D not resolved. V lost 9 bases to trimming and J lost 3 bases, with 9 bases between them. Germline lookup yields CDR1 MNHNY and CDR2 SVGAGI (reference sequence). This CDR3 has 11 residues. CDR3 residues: CASEVNYEQYF. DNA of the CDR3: TGTGCCAGTGAGGTTAACTACGAGCAGTACTTC.

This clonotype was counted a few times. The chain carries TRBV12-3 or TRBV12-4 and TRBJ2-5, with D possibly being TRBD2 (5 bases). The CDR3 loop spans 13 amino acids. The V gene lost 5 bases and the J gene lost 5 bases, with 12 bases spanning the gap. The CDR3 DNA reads TGTGCCAGCAGTCCTTCGGGATGGGAGACCCAGTACTTC. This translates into CASSPSGWETQYF.

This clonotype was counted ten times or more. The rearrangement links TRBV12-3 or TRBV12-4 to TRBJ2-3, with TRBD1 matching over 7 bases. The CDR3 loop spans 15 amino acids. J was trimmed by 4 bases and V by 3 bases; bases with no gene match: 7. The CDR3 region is CASSFGDRVPDTQYF. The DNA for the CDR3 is TGTGCCAGCAGTTTTGGAGACAGGGTCCCAGATACGCAGTATTTT.

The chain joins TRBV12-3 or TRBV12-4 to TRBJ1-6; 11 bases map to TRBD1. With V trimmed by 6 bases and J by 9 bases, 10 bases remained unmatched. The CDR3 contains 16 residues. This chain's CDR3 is CASRGGPGQGVSPLHF. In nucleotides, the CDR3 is TGTGCCAGCAGAGGGGGACCGGGACAGGGGGTTTCACCCCTCCACTTT.

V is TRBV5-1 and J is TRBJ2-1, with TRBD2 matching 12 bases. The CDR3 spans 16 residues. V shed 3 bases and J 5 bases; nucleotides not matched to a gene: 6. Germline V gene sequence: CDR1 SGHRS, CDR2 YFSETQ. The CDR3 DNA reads TGCGCCAGCAGCTCCGATGGGACTAGCGGGCACAATGAGCAGTTCTTC. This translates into CASSSDGTSGHNEQFF.

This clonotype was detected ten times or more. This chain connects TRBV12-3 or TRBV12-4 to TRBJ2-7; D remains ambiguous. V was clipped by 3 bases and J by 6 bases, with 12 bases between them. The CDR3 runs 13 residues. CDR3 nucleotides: TGTGCCAGCAGTTTCCATGCTTTCGCCGAGCAGTACTTC. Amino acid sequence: CASSFHAFAEQYF.

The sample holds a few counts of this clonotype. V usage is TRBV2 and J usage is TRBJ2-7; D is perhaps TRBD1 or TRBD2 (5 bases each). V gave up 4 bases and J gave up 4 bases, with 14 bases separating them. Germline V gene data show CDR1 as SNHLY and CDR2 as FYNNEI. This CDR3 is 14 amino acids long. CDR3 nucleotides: TGTGCCAGCAGTGCCCGGGACGGATTATACGAGCAGTACTTC. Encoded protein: CASSARDGLYEQYF.

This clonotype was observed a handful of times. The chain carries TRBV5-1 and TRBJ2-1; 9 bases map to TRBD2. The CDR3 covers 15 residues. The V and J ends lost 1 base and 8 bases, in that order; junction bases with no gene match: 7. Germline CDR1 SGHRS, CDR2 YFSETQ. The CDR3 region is CASSLSGGPVDEQFF. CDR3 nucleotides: TGCGCCAGCAGCTTGAGCGGGGGGCCCGTCGATGAGCAGTTCTTC.

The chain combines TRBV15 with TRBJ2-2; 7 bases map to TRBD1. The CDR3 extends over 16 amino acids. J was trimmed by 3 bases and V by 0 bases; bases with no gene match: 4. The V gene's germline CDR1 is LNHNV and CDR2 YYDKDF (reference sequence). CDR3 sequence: CATSRDRGSYTGELFF. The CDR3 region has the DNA TGTGCCACCAGCAGAGACAGGGGGTCATACACCGGGGAGCTGTTTTTT.

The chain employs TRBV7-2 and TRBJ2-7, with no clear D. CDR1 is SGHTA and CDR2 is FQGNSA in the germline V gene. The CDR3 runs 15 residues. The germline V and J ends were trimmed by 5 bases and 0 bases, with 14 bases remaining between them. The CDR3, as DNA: TGTGCCAGCAGCCGCGCCCTGCTTGGCTCCTACGAGCAGTACTTC. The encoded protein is CASSRALLGSYEQYF.

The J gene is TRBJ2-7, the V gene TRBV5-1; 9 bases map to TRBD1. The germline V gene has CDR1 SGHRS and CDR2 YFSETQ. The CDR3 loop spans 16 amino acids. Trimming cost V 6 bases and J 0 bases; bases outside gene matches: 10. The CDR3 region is CASTVTGGSRSYEQYF. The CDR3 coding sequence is TGCGCCAGCACCGTAACAGGGGGCTCTCGCTCCTACGAGCAGTACTTC.

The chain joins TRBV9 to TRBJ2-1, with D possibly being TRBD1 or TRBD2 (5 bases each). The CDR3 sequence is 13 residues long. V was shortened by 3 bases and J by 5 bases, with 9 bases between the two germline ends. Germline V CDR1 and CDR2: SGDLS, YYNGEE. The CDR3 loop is CASSGGTHNEQFF. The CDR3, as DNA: TGTGCCAGCAGCGGAGGGACCCACAATGAGCAGTTCTTC.

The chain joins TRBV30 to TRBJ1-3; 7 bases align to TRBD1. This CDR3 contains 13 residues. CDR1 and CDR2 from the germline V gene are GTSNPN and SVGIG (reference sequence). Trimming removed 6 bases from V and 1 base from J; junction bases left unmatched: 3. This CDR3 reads CACQGQSGNTIYF. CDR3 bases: TGTGCCTGCCAGGGACAGTCTGGAAACACCATATATTTT.

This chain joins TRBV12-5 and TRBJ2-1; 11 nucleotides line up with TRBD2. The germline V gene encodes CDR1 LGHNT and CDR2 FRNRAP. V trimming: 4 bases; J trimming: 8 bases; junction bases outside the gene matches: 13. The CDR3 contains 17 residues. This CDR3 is CASGWSGLAGGWDEQFF. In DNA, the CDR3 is TGTGCTAGTGGTTGGTCGGGATTAGCGGGAGGGTGGGATGAGCAGTTCTTC.

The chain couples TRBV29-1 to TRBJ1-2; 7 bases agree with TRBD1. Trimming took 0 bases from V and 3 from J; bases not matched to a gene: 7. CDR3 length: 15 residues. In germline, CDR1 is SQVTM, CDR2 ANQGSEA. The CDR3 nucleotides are TGCAGCGTTGAAGATTTTGAGGGGGCGGACTATGGCTACACCTTC. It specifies CSVEDFEGADYGYTF.

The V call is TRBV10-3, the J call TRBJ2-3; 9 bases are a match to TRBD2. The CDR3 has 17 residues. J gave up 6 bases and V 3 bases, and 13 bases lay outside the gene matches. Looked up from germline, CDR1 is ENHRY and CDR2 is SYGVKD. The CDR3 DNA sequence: TGTGCCATCAGTGACGGCTTCGGCGGGAGGGCATTGGATACGCAGTATTTT. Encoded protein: CAISDGFGGRALDTQYF.

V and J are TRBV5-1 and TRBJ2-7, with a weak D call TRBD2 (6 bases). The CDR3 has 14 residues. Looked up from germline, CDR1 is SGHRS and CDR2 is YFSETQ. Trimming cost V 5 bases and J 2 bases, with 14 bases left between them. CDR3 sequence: CASRIGSGAYEQYF. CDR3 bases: TGCGCCAGCAGAATTGGTAGCGGAGCCTACGAGCAGTACTTC.

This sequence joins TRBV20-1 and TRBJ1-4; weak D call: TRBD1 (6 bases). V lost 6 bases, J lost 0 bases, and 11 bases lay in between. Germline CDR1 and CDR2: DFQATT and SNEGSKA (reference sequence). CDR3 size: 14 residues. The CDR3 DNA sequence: TGCAGTGCCCGACGACAGGCAACTAATGAAAAACTGTTTTTT. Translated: CSARRQATNEKLFF.